This T cell receptor beta chain derives from a study of blood T cell repertoires in COVID-19. This CDR3 is built from 15 residues. Trimming left V 6 bases short and J 1 base short, with 13 bases between. Germline V lookup: CDR1 SNHLY, CDR2 FYNNEI. Method: immunoSEQ multiplex PCR; TCRdb's copy keeps in-frame clones and lacks some. The table has some 410,000 clones, approximately 90% seen once. Sample: PBMCs or T cells enriched from blood (not recorded which). The origin of this receptor is a woman aged 25 to 39 with acute COVID-19. This chain joins TRBV2 and TRBJ1-5; tentative D call: TRBD1 (6 bases). The CDR3 bases are TGTGCCAGCAGGGTCCAGGGGCTAAGCAATCAGCCCCAGCATTTT. The encoded protein is CASRVQGLSNQPQHF.